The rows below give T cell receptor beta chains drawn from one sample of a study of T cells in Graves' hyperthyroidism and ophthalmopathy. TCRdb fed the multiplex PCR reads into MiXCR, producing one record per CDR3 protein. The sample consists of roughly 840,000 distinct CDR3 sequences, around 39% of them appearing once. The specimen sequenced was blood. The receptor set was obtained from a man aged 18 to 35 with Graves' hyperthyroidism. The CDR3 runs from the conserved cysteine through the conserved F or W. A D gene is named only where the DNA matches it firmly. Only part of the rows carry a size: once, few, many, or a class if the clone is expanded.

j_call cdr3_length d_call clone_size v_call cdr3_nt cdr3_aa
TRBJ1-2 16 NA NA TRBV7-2 TGTGCCAGCAGCTTAGGAGGGGACCTCACTAACTATGGCTACACCTTC CASSLGGDLTNYGYTF
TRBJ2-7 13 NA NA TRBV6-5 TGTGCCAGCATCGACGTGAACTCCTACGAGCAGTACTTC CASIDVNSYEQYF
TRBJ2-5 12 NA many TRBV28 TGTGCCAGCTCTGGGGCGAGGGAGACCCAGTACTTC CASSGARETQYF
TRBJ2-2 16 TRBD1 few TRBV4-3 TGCGCCAGCAGCCAAGTTACCGGGACAGGGATCGGGGAGCTGTTTTTT CASSQVTGTGIGELFF
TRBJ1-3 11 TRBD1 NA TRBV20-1 TGCAGTGCCTCGACAGGGAACACCATATATTTT CSASTGNTIYF
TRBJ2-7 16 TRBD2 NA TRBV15 TGTGCCAGCAGCCAATCAGCGGGAGGGCCTCTCTACGAGCAGTACTTC CASSQSAGGPLYEQYF
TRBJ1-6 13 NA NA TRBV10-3 TGTGCCAGCAGTGACTCGTGGAATTCACCCCTCCACTTT CASSDSWNSPLHF
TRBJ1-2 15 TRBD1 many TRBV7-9 TGTGCCAGCAGCCCAACTCGGACAGGGCGGAATGGCTACACCTTC CASSPTRTGRNGYTF
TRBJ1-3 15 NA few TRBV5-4 TGTGCCAGCAGGCCTCCCGGCGACTCTGGAAACACCATATATTTT CASRPPGDSGNTIYF
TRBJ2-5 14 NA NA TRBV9 TGTGCCACCAGCCTCCGTGAGGGAATCGAGACCCAGTACTTC CATSLREGIETQYF
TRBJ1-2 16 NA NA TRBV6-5 TGTGCCAGCAGTTACTTCCCCTGGGGCGTCAACTATGGCTACACCTTC CASSYFPWGVNYGYTF
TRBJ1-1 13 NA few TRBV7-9 TGTGCCTGGGGAGTTGACTGGACCACTGAAGCTTTCTTT CAWGVDWTTEAFF
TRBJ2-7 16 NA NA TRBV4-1 TGCGCCAGCAGCCAAGATTCGGGGAGGCCCTCCTACGAGCAGTACTTC CASSQDSGRPSYEQYF
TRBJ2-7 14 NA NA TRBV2 TGTGCCAGCAGTGAATTGGGGGGTGGCTACGAGCAGTACTTC CASSELGGGYEQYF
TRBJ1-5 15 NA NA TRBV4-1 TGCGCCAGCAGCCAAGTGGACCAGAGCAATCAGCCCCAGCATTTT CASSQVDQSNQPQHF
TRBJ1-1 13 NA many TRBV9 TGTGCCAGCAGCGTAGTAGGTTCCACTGAAGCTTTCTTT CASSVVGSTEAFF
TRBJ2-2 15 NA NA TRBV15 TGTGCCACCAGCAGCGTAGGTTCGAACACCGGGGAGCTGTTTTTT CATSSVGSNTGELFF
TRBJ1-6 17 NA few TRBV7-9 TGTGCCAGCAGCTTAGTTTCTGACTATGCCTATAATTCACCCCTCCACTTT CASSLVSDYAYNSPLHF
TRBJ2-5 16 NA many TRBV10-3 TGTGCCATCAGTGAGTCGACAGGTCGCCGAGGAGAGACCCAGTACTTC CAISESTGRRGETQYF
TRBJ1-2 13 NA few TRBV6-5 TGTGCCAGCACTCGAGGGGGAGTCGCTGGCTACACCTTC CASTRGGVAGYTF
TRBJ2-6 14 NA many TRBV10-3 TGTGCCATCAGTGAGTCATCTGGGGCCAACGTCCTGACTTTC CAISESSGANVLTF
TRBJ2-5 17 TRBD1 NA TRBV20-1 TGCAGTGCTAGAGAAAGTCAGTGGACAGGGCCGGAGGAGACCCAGTACTTC CSARESQWTGPEETQYF
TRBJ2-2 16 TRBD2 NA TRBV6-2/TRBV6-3 TGTGCCAGCAGTTACCCTCGGCGGACTAGCCCCGGGGAGCTGTTTTTT CASSYPRRTSPGELFF
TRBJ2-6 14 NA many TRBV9 TGTGCCAGCAGCGTAGGGGCTGGGGCCAACGTCCTGACTTTC CASSVGAGANVLTF
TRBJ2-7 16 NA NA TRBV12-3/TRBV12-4 TGTGCCAGCAGTTTAAGCCCAGTGGGGCAGGGGTACGAGCAGTACTTC CASSLSPVGQGYEQYF
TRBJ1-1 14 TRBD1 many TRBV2 TGTGCCAGCAGTTCCGACAGGGGAAACACTGAAGCTTTCTTT CASSSDRGNTEAFF
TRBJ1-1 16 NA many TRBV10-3 TGTGCCATCAGTGAGTCGATGGGGGGGGGGCCCACTGAAGCTTTCTTT CAISESMGGGPTEAFF
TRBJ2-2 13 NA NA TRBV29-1 TGCAGCGCCCAAGGGGGGGACACCGGGGAGCTGTTTTTT CSAQGGDTGELFF
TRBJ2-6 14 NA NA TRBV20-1 TGCAGTGCTGAACGCCGGGACAGGGCCAACGTCCTGACTTTC CSAERRDRANVLTF
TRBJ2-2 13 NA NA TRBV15 TGTGCCACCAGCAGAACCCTCGAGGGGGAGCTGTTTTTT CATSRTLEGELFF
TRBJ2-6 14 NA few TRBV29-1 TGCAGCGTTGAGGCCGGCTCTGGGGCCAACGTCCTGACTTTC CSVEAGSGANVLTF
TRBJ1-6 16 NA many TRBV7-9 TGTGCCAGCAGCCTCAAAGGCGGGGAGTATAATTCACCCCTCCACTTT CASSLKGGEYNSPLHF
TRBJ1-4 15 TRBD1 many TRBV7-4 TGTGCCAGCAGCCTGTGGGGACAGTGTAATGAAAAACTGTTTTTT CASSLWGQCNEKLFF
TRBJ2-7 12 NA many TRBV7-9 TGTGCCAGCGAAGGAGTCAACTACGAGCAGTACTTC CASEGVNYEQYF
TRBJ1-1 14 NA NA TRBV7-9 TGTGCCAGCAGCATAACAACTATGAACACTGGAGCTTTCTTT CASSITTMNTGAFF
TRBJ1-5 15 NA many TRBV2 TGTGCCAGCAGTGGGGGGACTGCCCTAAAAGAGCCCCAGCATTTT CASSGGTALKEPQHF